These 18 T cell receptor beta chains came from one sample sequenced in a study of blood T cell repertoires in COVID-19. Sequencing used immunoSEQ multiplex PCR; TCRdb keeps in-frame clones, though not all of them. The table shows 90,000 to 130,000 clones, with roughly four fifths occurring only once. Sequencing was carried out using peripheral blood. These receptors were taken from a woman aged 70-85 years with acute or convalescent COVID-19.

This clone was observed once. The J gene is TRBJ1-2, the V gene TRBV4-1; TRBD1 aligns across 12 bases. J was trimmed by 4 bases and V by 5 bases; bases with no gene match: 11. Germline V gene data show CDR1 as MGHRA and CDR2 as YSYEKL. The CDR3 runs to 17 residues. The CDR3 DNA reads TGCGCCAGCAGCTGGATAGGGACAGGGGGCATTGCCTATGGCTACACCTTC. The encoded protein is CASSWIGTGGIAYGYTF.

The chain uses TRBV3-1 (or the pseudogene TRBV3-2) and TRBJ2-7; D possibly corresponds to TRBD2 (6 bases). This CDR3 spans 15 amino acids. V dropped 1 base and J dropped 1 base, with 11 bases sitting between them. Germline V CDR1 and CDR2: LGHDT, YNNKEL (reference sequence). The CDR3 spells CASSQGRRGSYEQYF. CDR3 bases: TGTGCCAGCAGCCAAGGTAGACGGGGGTCCTACGAGCAGTACTTC.

V gene TRBV19 combines with J gene TRBJ2-1; D is perhaps TRBD1 (6 bases). This CDR3 is built from 11 residues. Trimming cost V 8 bases and J 8 bases, with 10 bases left between them. The germline gives CDR1 LNHDA, CDR2 SQIVND (reference sequence). CDR3 region: CASAQGYEQFF. The CDR3 nucleotides read TGTGCCAGTGCACAGGGCTATGAGCAGTTCTTC.

The rearrangement joins TRBV7-2 to TRBJ1-6, with D unresolved. Per the germline V gene, CDR1 is SGHTA and CDR2 is FQGNSA. The CDR3 loop spans 17 amino acids. V was cut by 2 bases and J by 0 bases, with 11 bases left in between. This CDR3 is CASSLSQTSSYNSPLHF. In nucleotides, the CDR3 is TGTGCCAGCAGCTTATCACAGACTAGCTCCTATAATTCACCCCTCCACTTT.

The chain combines TRBV5-1 with TRBJ1-4, with D possibly matching TRBD1 (6 bases). V lost 4 bases, J lost 5 bases, and 15 bases lay in between. There are 15 residues in the CDR3. The V gene's germline CDR1 is SGHRS and CDR2 YFSETQ. The CDR3 region is CASSPGTSENEKLFF. CDR3 sequence (DNA): TGCGCCAGCAGCCCAGGGACATCTGAGAATGAAAAACTGTTTTTT.

This clone was seen only once. The CDR3 region is CAWSVYLGLNTEAFF. In DNA, the CDR3 is TGTGCCTGGAGTGTATATTTGGGCTTGAACACTGAAGCTTTCTTT. The rearrangement links TRBV30 to TRBJ1-1; D ambiguous. The germline V gene has CDR1 GTSNPN and CDR2 SVGIG (reference sequence). This CDR3 contains 15 residues. Trimming pared 0 bases from V and 0 bases from J, leaving 11 bases between.

The rearrangement joins TRBV19 to TRBJ1-5; D is undetermined. V lost 7 bases and J 3 bases, leaving 13 bases between the germline ends. CDR1 LNHDA and CDR2 SQIVND come from the germline V gene (reference sequence). The CDR3 has 14 amino acids. For the CDR3, the DNA is TGTGCCAGTACCACAAGAATTGTCAATCAGCCCCAGCATTTT. Amino acid sequence: CASTTRIVNQPQHF. Full variable domain (rest looked up from reference TRBV19 and TRBJ1-5): DGGITQSPKYLFRKEGQNVTLSCEQNLNHDAMYWYRQDPGQGLRLIYYSQIVNDFQKGDIAEGYSVSREKKESFPLTVTSAQKNPTAFYLCASTTRIVNQPQHFGDGTRLSIL.

This clone was found a few times. In nucleotides, the CDR3 is TGTGCCAGCAGTTTAGGCAGTTTTTATGGCAATCAGCCCCAGCATTTT. As protein: CASSLGSFYGNQPQHF. The chain carries TRBV28 and TRBJ1-5; D is uncertain. Germline V gene sequence: CDR1 MDHEN, CDR2 SYDVKM. The CDR3 has 16 amino acids. Deletions cut 2 bases from V and 2 bases from J, with 13 bases between.

The rearrangement links TRBV7-9 to TRBJ2-7, with 14 positions matching TRBD2. The germline gives CDR1 SEHNR, CDR2 FQNEAQ (reference sequence). This CDR3 is built from 18 residues. J lost 3 bases, V lost 6 bases, and 13 bases had no gene match. CDR3 loop: CASSDPPGLAGVFYEQYF. CDR3 nucleotides: TGTGCCAGCAGTGATCCCCCGGGACTAGCGGGGGTTTTCTACGAGCAGTACTTC.

The chain uses TRBV27 and TRBJ2-7; 9 nucleotides line up with TRBD1. The V segment lost 4 bases and the J segment 1 base; nucleotides outside the gene matches: 14. This CDR3 has 18 amino acids. Germline V lookup: CDR1 MNHEY, CDR2 SMNVEV (reference sequence). The CDR3 sequence: CASSYSSPRTGVSYEQYF. Written as DNA, the CDR3 is TGTGCCAGCAGTTACTCCTCACCCCGGACAGGGGTTTCCTACGAGCAGTACTTC.

The chain couples TRBV5-6 to TRBJ1-1, with D possibly matching TRBD1 (5 bases). Looked up from germline, CDR1 is SGHDT and CDR2 is YYEEEE. This CDR3 is 15 amino acids long. V shed 0 bases and J shed 7 bases, with 16 bases lying between them. For the CDR3, the DNA is TGTGCCAGCAGCTTGGCCGCAGGGATGGGAATTGAAGCTTTCTTT. This translates into CASSLAAGMGIEAFF.

As to this clone: Other DNA sequences of this sample code for an identical CDR3. This chain joins TRBV29-1 and TRBJ1-1; 8 nucleotides align to TRBD1. J gave up 5 bases and V 3 bases, and 2 bases lay outside the gene matches. Per the germline V gene, CDR1 is SQVTM and CDR2 is ANQGSEA. The CDR3 extends over 12 amino acids. The CDR3 DNA is TGCAGCGTTGACAGGGGGCGGACTGAAGCTTTCTTT. It yields the protein CSVDRGRTEAFF. The complete variable domain, with remaining parts taken from reference TRBV29-1 and TRBJ1-1, reads SAVISQKPSRDICQRGTSLTIQCQVDSQVTMMFWYRQQPGQSLTLIATANQGSEATYESGFVIDKFPISRPNLTFSTLTVSNMSPEDSSIYLCSVDRGRTEAFFGQGTRLTVV.

The V gene is TRBV14, the J gene TRBJ1-2, with TRBD1 identical over 8 bases. The CDR3 runs 15 residues. Trimming at V came to 4 bases and at J to 2 bases, leaving 6 bases not matched to a gene. The germline gives CDR1 SGHDN, CDR2 FVKESK. DNA of the CDR3: TGTGCCAGCAGCCTGTCCCGGGACAGGAACTATGGCTACACCTTC. Translated, it gives CASSLSRDRNYGYTF.

This sequence joins TRBV6-1 and TRBJ1-5; 9 bases fit TRBD1. The CDR3 is made up of 18 amino acids. After removal of 4 bases from V and 0 bases from J, the junction contained 10 bases not matched to a gene. Looked up from germline, CDR1 is MNHNS and CDR2 is SASEGT. CDR3 sequence reads: CASSGTGTGLNSNQPQHF. The CDR3 DNA is TGTGCCAGCAGTGGGACCGGGACAGGGTTGAATAGCAATCAGCCCCAGCATTTT.

The V gene is TRBV4-3, the J gene TRBJ1-3; D is unclear. The CDR3 consists of 15 residues. The V end was cut by 0 bases, the J end by 5 bases, with 11 bases between. Germline V lookup: CDR1 LGHNA, CDR2 YSLEER. As DNA, the CDR3 is TGCGCCAGCAGCCAAGATACCGCAGGTCGAAACACCATATATTTT. Amino acid sequence: CASSQDTAGRNTIYF.

In regard to this clone: One end of the junction does not line up with germline, which may come from a read error. The chain is built from TRBV20-1 and TRBJ1-5; D unresolved. The germline CDR1 and CDR2 sequences are DFQATT and SNEGSKA (reference sequence). This CDR3 has 11 residues. The CDR3 sequence: CSARIHQSQHF. The CDR3, as DNA: TGCAGTGCTAGGATTCATCAGTCCCAGCATTTT.

The V and J genes are TRBV6-5 and TRBJ1-3; 10 positions match TRBD1. Germline values: CDR1 MNHEY, CDR2 SVGAGI. The V and J ends lost 8 bases and 0 bases, in that order; junction bases with no gene match: 4. The CDR3 spans 15 residues. The DNA of the CDR3 is TGTGCCAGCTGGGACAGGGGCTCCTCTGGAAACACCATATATTTT. Translating it yields CASWDRGSSGNTIYF.

This clone was observed a few times. The chain couples TRBV4-1 to TRBJ1-3, with TRBD1 matching over 7 bases. Trimming took 4 bases from V and 3 from J; bases not matched to a gene: 6. This CDR3 is built from 15 residues. Germline CDR1 is MGHRA and CDR2 is YSYEKL. The CDR3 loop is CASSLPGQVGNTIYF. CDR3 in DNA: TGCGCCAGCAGCCTCCCCGGACAGGTTGGAAACACCATATATTTT.